The present TCR beta chain was sequenced within a study of beta chain features in type 1 diabetes. Turning to the study itself: Examination covered 100 million to 140 million sorted cells spanning all samples. Study outcomes and limitations: Naive, central memory and Treg TCRB repertoires seemed to resemble each other more closely in patients than they did in healthy donors.

The CDR3 has 14 amino acids. Trimming took off 5 bases at V and 7 bases at J, with 12 bases between the two ends. Germline V gene lookup returns CDR1 SEHNR and CDR2 FQNEAQ (reference sequence). What was sequenced were expressed TCRB transcripts, since all of the isolated RNA had been reverse transcribed. Assay used: immunoSEQ multiplex PCR; TCRdb lists only in-frame clones, some missing. The sample yields 120,000 to 150,000 clones, 40% to 55% seen once. In regard to this clone: No antigen is known for it.

The sample consisted of Tregs from blood. The chain recombines TRBV7-9 with TRBJ1-6; maybe TRBD1 (6 bases). The source of this sequence is a man younger than 35 in good health. CDR3 DNA sequence: TGTGCCAGCAGCCGACAGGCTGTCAATTCACCCCTCCACTTT. Translation: CASSRQAVNSPLHF.